Presented here are 14 T cell receptor beta chains from one specimen sequenced in a study of blood T cell repertoires in COVID-19. Method: immunoSEQ multiplex PCR; TCRdb's copy keeps in-frame clones and lacks some. The sample lists 200,000 to 250,000 clones, 81% seen once, with 6.5% to 9.5% in the top ten. The sample taken for sequencing was peripheral blood. These receptors originate from a woman aged 80 or over with COVID-19, enrolled during active disease.

The chain recombines TRBV6-2 or TRBV6-3 with TRBJ1-1; 9 bases are shared with TRBD1. V lost 2 bases and J lost 5; bases outside the gene matches: 9. CDR3 length equals 16 residues. Germline V gene sequence: CDR1 MNHEY, CDR2 SVGEGT. The CDR3, as DNA: TGTGCCAGCAGTTACGGCCTCGGACAGGGGAGGACTGAAGCTTTCTTT. Its translation is CASSYGLGQGRTEAFF.

This clone has a single count. CDR3 in DNA: TGTGCCAGCGGGCGAAACTATGGCTACACCTTC. Encoded protein: CASGRNYGYTF. The V gene is TRBV6-5, the J gene TRBJ1-2; no clear D gene. CDR1 is MNHEY, CDR2 SVGAGI, per germline. The CDR3 is 11 residues long. Trimming removed 8 bases at V and 2 bases at J, with 6 bases between.

The CDR3 here is CASSQDPTSPLHF. CDR3 coding DNA: TGTGCCAGCAGCCAAGACCCGACTAGCCCCCTCCACTTT. The J gene is TRBJ1-6, the V gene TRBV3-1 (or the pseudogene TRBV3-2); no clear D gene. CDR1 and CDR2 (germline): LGHDT, YNNKEL (reference sequence). The V end was cut by 0 bases, the J end by 13 bases, with 10 bases between. This CDR3 comprises 13 residues.

This chain uses TRBV7-9 with TRBJ2-3, with a tentative D call TRBD1 (5 bases). The CDR3 runs to 15 residues. Trimming removed 5 bases from V and 3 bases from J, with 15 bases in between. The germline V gene encodes CDR1 SEHNR and CDR2 FQNEAQ (reference sequence). CDR3 sequence (DNA): TGTGCCAGCAGCCCGCCACAGGTTAGGACAGATACGCAGTATTTT. Translating gives CASSPPQVRTDTQYF.

In this sample, this clone turned up a few times. This sequence joins TRBV2 and TRBJ2-2; TRBD1 aligns across 10 bases. This CDR3 is built from 16 residues. Per germline, CDR1 SNHLY and CDR2 FYNNEI. V was pared by 5 bases and J by 10 bases, with 13 bases of the junction left unmatched. CDR3 bases: TGTGCCAGCAGTCCACTTCCGGGACAGGGGCGTCCGGAGCTGTTTTTT. Protein sequence: CASSPLPGQGRPELFF. The full variable domain, completed using reference TRBV2 and TRBJ2-2, is EPEVTQTPSHQVTQMGQEVILRCVPISNHLYFYWYRQILGQKVEFLVSFYNNEISEKSEIFDDQFSVERPDGSNFTLKIRSTKLEDSAMYFCASSPLPGQGRPELFFGEGSRLTVL.

This chain uses TRBV5-4 with TRBJ1-5; no clear D. The germline V and J ends were trimmed by 0 bases and 7 bases, with 14 bases remaining between them. This CDR3 has 15 residues. Germline lookup yields CDR1 SGHNT and CDR2 YYREEE (reference sequence). The CDR3 DNA sequence: TGTGCCAGCAGCTTGGGGACGACGCCGGGGCAGCCCCAGCATTTT. Residues: CASSLGTTPGQPQHF.

The V gene is TRBV6-5, the J gene TRBJ1-5, with no clear D. CDR3 length equals 12 residues. From germline, CDR1 is MNHEY and CDR2 SVGAGI. Trimming removed 7 bases from V and 7 bases from J, with 11 bases in between. CDR3 amino acids: CASMGSVQPQHF. The CDR3 nucleotides read TGTGCCAGCATGGGGAGCGTCCAGCCCCAGCATTTT.

The V call is TRBV14, the J call TRBJ2-1; D is ambiguous. Trimming removed 4 bases from V and 3 bases from J, with 31 bases in between. Germline CDR1 reads SGHDN; CDR2 reads FVKESK. The CDR3 loop spans 21 amino acids. Here the CDR3 reads CASSPRVSAVTYTGYYNEQFF. In nucleotides, the CDR3 is TGTGCCAGCAGCCCCCGGGTGTCGGCGGTGACGTATACTGGGTACTACAATGAGCAGTTCTTC.

The chain carries TRBV4-1 and TRBJ2-5, with 10 bases aligning to TRBD1. This CDR3 is 14 amino acids long. Per the germline V gene, CDR1 is MGHRA and CDR2 is YSYEKL. Unmatched junction bases numbered 3, after V lost 3 bases and J lost 5 bases. CDR3 amino acids: CASSQGQGTETQYF. CDR3 bases: TGCGCCAGCAGCCAGGGACAGGGGACGGAGACCCAGTACTTC.

The gene calls are TRBV10-3 and TRBJ1-2; tentatively, D is TRBD1 (6 bases). CDR3 size: 14 residues. The V gene lost 7 bases and the J gene lost 2 bases, with 14 bases spanning the gap. CDR1 and CDR2 from the germline V gene are ENHRY and SYGVKD. DNA of the CDR3: TGTGCCATCACCCCACAGGGAGTGAACTATGGCTACACCTTC. Protein: CAITPQGVNYGYTF.

V gene TRBV30 combines with J gene TRBJ1-3; 7 bases fit TRBD1. The CDR3 loop spans 16 amino acids. Germline lookup yields CDR1 GTSNPN and CDR2 SVGIG (reference sequence). V trimming: 1 base; J trimming: 0 bases; junction bases outside the gene matches: 6. The CDR3 DNA is TGTGCCTGGAGTGCCTCGACAGGGATCTCTGGAAACACCATATATTTT. Its translation: CAWSASTGISGNTIYF.

The chain has TRBV6-5 and TRBJ2-1, with 9 bases aligning to TRBD2. The CDR3 extends over 16 amino acids. J gave up 7 bases and V 2 bases, and 9 bases lay outside the gene matches. Per the germline V gene, CDR1 is MNHEY and CDR2 is SVGAGI. The CDR3 nucleotides read TGTGCCAGCAGTTACCCCCACGCGGGAGGGATTAATGAGCAGTTCTTC. It translates to CASSYPHAGGINEQFF.

The CDR3 protein is CASTGQGRETQYF. CDR3 coding DNA: TGTGCCAGTACGGGACAGGGAAGAGAGACCCAGTACTTC. This chain joins TRBV19 and TRBJ2-5, with 9 bases identical to TRBD1. This CDR3 is built from 13 residues. Germline lookup yields CDR1 LNHDA and CDR2 SQIVND (reference sequence). The V gene end was trimmed by 7 bases and the J gene end by 4 bases; junction bases not matched to a gene: 4.

V gene TRBV6-8 combines with J gene TRBJ1-2, with 9 positions matching TRBD1. This CDR3 is built from 16 residues. The V gene's germline CDR1 is MNHGY and CDR2 SAAAGT. J lost 1 base, V lost 6 bases, and 9 bases had no gene match. This CDR3 reads CASRADRGPINYGYTF. The DNA for the CDR3 is TGTGCCAGCAGGGCGGACAGGGGCCCCATTAACTATGGCTACACCTTC.